Following are 17 T cell receptor beta chains from one sample sequenced in a study of T cell responses to AZD1222 COVID-19 vaccine. Repertoires were generated with immunoSEQ multiplex PCR, while TCRdb's copy carries only in-frame clones and drops some. Among around 63,000 clones listed, 85% were seen once. The sequenced sample was peripheral blood, obtained on day 0 of AZD1222 vaccination. Every receptor here comes from an adult in good health.

This sequence joins TRBV5-1 and TRBJ1-5; D is unresolved. With 1 base removed from V and 6 bases from J, the gap between germline ends came to 8 bases. Germline CDR1 reads SGHRS; CDR2 reads YFSETQ. The CDR3 is 13 amino acids. CDR3 bases: TGCGCCAGCAGCTTGTATGAAGGTCAGCCCCAGCATTTT. Its protein is CASSLYEGQPQHF.

V gene TRBV5-1 combines with J gene TRBJ2-6; a weak D match, TRBD2 (6 bases). This CDR3 has 17 amino acids. Between the trimmed V and J ends, which lost 5 bases and 1 base, there was a span of 16 bases. Germline-derived CDR1 and CDR2 are SGHRS and YFSETQ. The DNA of the CDR3 is TGCGCCAGCAGGGAGGGGCCAGTCTATTCTGGGGCCAACGTCCTGACTTTC. Translating gives CASREGPVYSGANVLTF.

The rearrangement links TRBV7-3 to TRBJ1-5, with D maybe TRBD1 (6 bases). The CDR3 contains 16 residues. CDR1 and CDR2 from the germline V gene are SGHTA and FQGTGA. V lost 4 bases and J lost 0, with 13 bases in between. The CDR3 loop reads CASSSPRGYSNQPQHF. The CDR3 DNA reads TGTGCCAGCAGCTCCCCCAGGGGTTATAGCAATCAGCCCCAGCATTTT.

The count of this clone is one. The chain joins TRBV18 to TRBJ2-2; D call uncertain. Germline V gives CDR1 KGHSH, CDR2 LQKENI. V was pared by 1 base and J by 6 bases, with 6 bases between. The CDR3 extends over 13 amino acids. CDR3 sequence reads: CASSPQSPGELFF. The CDR3 DNA is TGTGCCAGCTCACCACAATCACCCGGGGAGCTGTTTTTT.

The chain is built from TRBV19 and TRBJ2-1; tentative D call: TRBD2 (5 bases). The CDR3 sequence is 12 residues long. CDR1 is LNHDA, CDR2 SQIVND, per germline (reference sequence). Trimming removed 5 bases at V and 6 bases at J, with 8 bases between. Here the CDR3 reads CASSPGINEQFF. The DNA for the CDR3 is TGTGCCAGTAGTCCGGGGATCAATGAGCAGTTCTTC.

This clone is a singleton in its sample. The rearrangement links TRBV30 to TRBJ2-2; D is unclear. The CDR3 has 14 residues. Trimming cost V 1 base and J 5 bases, with 11 bases left between them. Germline V gene lookup returns CDR1 GTSNPN and CDR2 SVGIG (reference sequence). DNA for the CDR3: TGTGCCTGGAGTGAGGTTGTGGGAACCGGGGAGCTGTTTTTT. This sequence encodes CAWSEVVGTGELFF.

The chain is built from TRBV12-3 or TRBV12-4 and TRBJ1-2; D uncertain. The CDR3 sequence is 11 residues long. Trimming cost V 5 bases and J 8 bases, with 9 bases left between them. DNA for the CDR3: TGTGCCAGCAGTCGTCAGGTGGGCTACACCTTC. It specifies CASSRQVGYTF.

The V gene is TRBV6-6, the J gene TRBJ1-6; D is perhaps TRBD1 (5 bases). The germline V gene encodes CDR1 MNHNY and CDR2 SVGAGI (reference sequence). This CDR3 spans 11 amino acids. V lost 7 bases and J lost 10, with 8 bases in between. CDR3 residues: CASTRESPLHF. Here the CDR3 DNA reads TGTGCCAGCACCAGGGAATCACCCCTCCACTTT.

This clone showed up just a few times. This chain uses TRBV6-1 with TRBJ2-2; a weak D match, TRBD2 (6 bases). The germline V and J ends were trimmed by 0 bases and 1 base, with 9 bases remaining between them. The CDR3 runs to 16 residues. Germline CDR1 is MNHNS and CDR2 is SASEGT. The chain's CDR3 is CASSEAPGVNTGELFF. The CDR3 DNA reads TGTGCCAGCAGTGAAGCCCCGGGAGTGAACACCGGGGAGCTGTTTTTT.

This CDR3 is CASSVLEGYTF. The CDR3 DNA is TGTGCCAGCAGTGTCTTAGAAGGCTACACCTTC. V usage is TRBV25-1 and J usage is TRBJ1-2; unclear D gene. This CDR3 has 11 amino acids. Germline loops: CDR1 MGHDK, CDR2 SYGVNS. Trimming left V 4 bases short and J 8 bases short, with 8 bases between.

This clone has only one observation. One junction end does not reproduce the germline sequence, and a read error may be involved. This chain uses TRBV6-1 with TRBJ2-3; 7 nucleotides align to TRBD2. This CDR3 has 13 residues. The germline gives CDR1 MNHNS, CDR2 SASEGT. The CDR3 here is CASSEGLGTTQYF. As DNA, the CDR3 is TGTGCCAGCAGCGAAGGACTAGGTACCACGCAGTATTTT.

The V and J genes are TRBV30 and TRBJ2-1, with TRBD2 identical over 11 bases. After removal of 2 bases from V and 8 bases from J, the junction contained 5 bases not matched to a gene. The CDR3 extends over 14 amino acids. Germline V gene data show CDR1 as GTSNPN and CDR2 as SVGIG (reference sequence). The CDR3 sequence is CAWSISGGGYEQFF. CDR3 nucleotide sequence: TGTGCCTGGAGTATTAGCGGGGGGGGCTATGAGCAGTTCTTC.

This rearrangement joins TRBV13 to TRBJ1-4; unclear D gene. Trimming took off 7 bases at V and 6 bases at J, with 12 bases between the two ends. Germline V gives CDR1 PRHDT, CDR2 FYEKMQ (reference sequence). The CDR3 spans 13 residues. CDR3 DNA: TGTGCCAGCAAGAGGCTGTCGGATGAAAAACTGTTTTTT. Translating it yields CASKRLSDEKLFF.

V is TRBV15 and J is TRBJ2-1; 10 positions match TRBD1. The CDR3 spans 16 residues. V shed 3 bases and J 4 bases; nucleotides not matched to a gene: 6. Germline CDR1 and CDR2: LNHNV and YYDKDF (reference sequence). The CDR3 protein is CATSRGGQGTYNEQFF. The CDR3 nucleotides read TGTGCCACCAGCAGGGGGGGACAGGGGACGTACAATGAGCAGTTCTTC.

The chain recombines TRBV15 with TRBJ1-3; unclear D gene. V was clipped by 0 bases and J by 4 bases, with 10 bases between them. The CDR3 has 15 residues. Germline V gives CDR1 LNHNV, CDR2 YYDKDF (reference sequence). DNA of the CDR3: TGTGCCACCAGCAGAGATCTTGGCAGGGGAAACACCATATATTTT. Residues: CATSRDLGRGNTIYF.

This chain's CDR3 is CASSQRTSGGGEQFF. The CDR3 nucleotides are TGTGCCAGCAGCCAGAGGACTAGCGGGGGAGGGGAGCAGTTCTTC. V usage is TRBV3-1 (or the pseudogene TRBV3-2) and J usage is TRBJ2-1, with 13 bases aligning to TRBD2. The germline V gene has CDR1 LGHDT and CDR2 YNNKEL (reference sequence). After removal of 3 bases from V and 10 bases from J, the junction contained 6 bases not matched to a gene. The CDR3 loop spans 15 amino acids.

The gene calls are TRBV5-1 and TRBJ2-4; possibly TRBD1 for D (6 bases). Germline loops: CDR1 SGHRS, CDR2 YFSETQ. V was pared by 4 bases and J by 4 bases, with 15 bases between. This CDR3 has 15 amino acids. The CDR3 spells CASSKGERSKNIQYF. The CDR3 DNA follows: TGCGCCAGCAGCAAGGGGGAGAGGTCAAAAAACATTCAGTACTTC.